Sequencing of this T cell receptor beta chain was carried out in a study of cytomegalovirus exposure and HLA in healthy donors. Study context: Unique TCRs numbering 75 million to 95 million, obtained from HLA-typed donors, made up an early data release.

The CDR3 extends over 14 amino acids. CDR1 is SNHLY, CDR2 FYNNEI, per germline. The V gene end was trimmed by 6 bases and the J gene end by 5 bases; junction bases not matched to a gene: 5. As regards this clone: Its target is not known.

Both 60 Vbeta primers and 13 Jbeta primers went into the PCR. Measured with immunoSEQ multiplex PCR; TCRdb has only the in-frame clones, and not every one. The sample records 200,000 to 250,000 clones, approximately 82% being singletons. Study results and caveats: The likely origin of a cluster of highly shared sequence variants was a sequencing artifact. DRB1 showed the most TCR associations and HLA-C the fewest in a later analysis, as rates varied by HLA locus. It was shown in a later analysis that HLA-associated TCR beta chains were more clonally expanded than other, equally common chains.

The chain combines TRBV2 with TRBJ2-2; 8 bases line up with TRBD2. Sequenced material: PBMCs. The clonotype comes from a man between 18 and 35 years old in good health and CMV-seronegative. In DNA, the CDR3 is TGTGCCAGCAGCCGGACTAGCTCGACCGGGGAGCTGTTTTTT. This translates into CASSRTSSTGELFF.